Below are 24 T cell receptor beta chains sequenced from a single sample in a study of blood T cells in healthy people across ages. Through a sample-barcoded 5' primer and a J-beta primer mix, a second PCR was run for roughly 6 to 12 cycles. Via MiXCR, TCRdb re-called the 5' RACE reads, giving one row per CDR3 protein. Among fewer than 2,000,000 distinct CDR3 sequences, about 39% were seen once, and the ten largest hold about 21%. Sequencing used blood. All receptors derive from a human donor in good health.

This clonotype has only a few counts. J is TRBJ1-1 and V is TRBV6-5; 7 nucleotides line up with TRBD1. CDR3 size: 15 residues. J lost 7 bases, V lost 0 bases, and 8 bases had no gene match. Germline CDR1 MNHEY, CDR2 SVGAGI. CDR3: CASSYSAGGMIEAFF. CDR3 nucleotides: TGTGCCAGCAGTTACTCGGCAGGGGGGATGATTGAAGCTTTCTTT.

The chain is built from TRBV13 and TRBJ1-5; 11 bases line up with TRBD1. The germline CDR1 and CDR2 sequences are PRHDT and FYEKMQ (reference sequence). The CDR3 runs to 17 residues. The trim removed 4 bases at V and 0 bases at J, leaving 5 bases unmatched. The CDR3 region has the DNA TGTGCCAGCAGCTCGGGGACAGGGGGGAATAGCAATCAGCCCCAGCATTTT. Translation: CASSSGTGGNSNQPQHF.

The chain has TRBV3-1 and TRBJ2-5, with a tentative D call TRBD2 (6 bases). Matching the DNA end better, TRBJ2-7 makes the J call doubtful. Germline CDR1 is LGHDT and CDR2 is YNNKEL (reference sequence). The CDR3 runs to 15 residues. The CDR3 sequence is CASSSGTGDLYEQYF. The CDR3 nucleotides read TGTGCCAGCAGCTCCGGGACGGGAGACCTCTACGAGCAGTACTTC.

A note on this clonotype: Just one base apart from a much larger clone, this may be a read error. V and J are TRBV12-3 or TRBV12-4 and TRBJ1-1; no definite D call. The CDR3 is 12 amino acids. The V and J ends lost 2 bases and 4 bases respectively, with 5 bases between them. This CDR3 is CASSLWITEAFF. Here the CDR3 DNA reads TGTGCCAGCAGTTTATGGATCACTGAAGCTTTCTTT.

This clonotype occurred many times. This chain uses TRBV20-1 with TRBJ2-4; D possibly corresponds to TRBD1 (6 bases). The V and J ends lost 0 bases and 9 bases respectively, with 12 bases between them. CDR1 and CDR2 from the germline V gene are DFQATT and SNEGSKA (reference sequence). CDR3 length: 13 amino acids. The CDR3 reads CSAREGTFTIQYF. In DNA, the CDR3 is TGCAGTGCTAGAGAAGGGACATTCACCATTCAGTACTTC.

Of note for this clonotype: The CDR3 end shows no conserved phenylalanine or tryptophan, and so a read error is likely. The genes are TRBV12-3 or TRBV12-4 and TRBJ1-1, with unresolved D. This CDR3 is built from 13 residues. Trimming stripped 8 bases from V and 1 base from J, with 11 bases between. The CDR3 sequence is CASFKKENTEAFL. The CDR3 DNA reads TGTGCCAGCTTTAAGAAAGAGAACACTGAAGCTTTCTTG.

The V and J genes are TRBV6-1 and TRBJ1-6, with D tentatively TRBD1 (5 bases). The CDR3 is 13 amino acids. Germline CDR1 and CDR2: MNHNS and SASEGT. V lost 3 bases, J lost 10 bases, and 10 bases lay in between. CDR3 loop: CASSERDRSPLHF. In DNA form, the CDR3 reads TGTGCCAGCAGTGAGCGGGACCGCTCACCCCTCCACTTT.

This clonotype occurred a few times. This chain uses TRBV12-3 or TRBV12-4 with TRBJ2-7; the D gene is possibly TRBD2 (5 bases). The CDR3 loop spans 14 amino acids. Trimming took 1 base from V and 3 from J, leaving 10 bases between them. This chain's CDR3 is CASSLGGPYYEQYF. DNA of the CDR3: TGTGCCAGCAGTTTAGGCGGGCCCTACTACGAGCAGTACTTC.

The chain recombines TRBV5-6 with TRBJ2-7; D unresolved. This CDR3 is 13 amino acids long. The germline V gene has CDR1 SGHDT and CDR2 YYEEEE. Trimming removed 0 bases from V and 9 bases from J, with 13 bases in between. The CDR3 reads CASSLDLGGGQYF. CDR3 bases: TGTGCCAGCAGCTTGGACCTAGGCGGTGGGCAGTACTTC.

The chain uses TRBV11-1 and TRBJ2-3; unclear D gene. CDR1 and CDR2 (germline): SGHAT, FQDESV (reference sequence). CDR3 length: 12 residues. Trimming took off 4 bases at V and 4 bases at J, with 6 bases between the two ends. Written as DNA, the CDR3 is TGTGCCAGCAGCTACGCGCCAGATACGCAGTATTTT. Translating it yields CASSYAPDTQYF.

The V call is TRBV20-1, the J call TRBJ1-1; D is unclear. The CDR3 has 13 residues. CDR1 DFQATT and CDR2 SNEGSKA come from the germline V gene (reference sequence). The V end lost 0 bases, the J end lost 3 bases, and 8 bases lay between the germline ends. The CDR3 reads CSAREGMDTEAFF. Here the CDR3 DNA reads TGCAGTGCTAGAGAAGGCATGGACACTGAAGCTTTCTTT.

This clonotype was detected only a few times. The chain links TRBV15 to TRBJ2-5; D tentatively reads TRBD1 or TRBD2 (5 bases each). Germline V lookup: CDR1 LNHNV, CDR2 YYDKDF (reference sequence). Trimming shortened V by 1 base and J by 4 bases, and 16 bases separated the two germline ends. The CDR3 is made up of 16 amino acids. CDR3 loop: CATSRVTGRSGETQYF. CDR3 sequence (DNA): TGTGCCACCAGCAGAGTGACGGGGCGCTCGGGAGAGACCCAGTACTTC.

This clonotype was counted a single time. The V gene is TRBV18, the J gene TRBJ2-6, with TRBD2 as a possible D gene (6 bases). Germline CDR1 is KGHSH and CDR2 is LQKENI. The CDR3 is 20 residues long. The V end lost 3 bases, the J end lost 3 bases, and 24 bases lay between the germline ends. CDR3 bases: TGTGCCAGCTCACCTCAGCCGGCAGGGACTGCCCGTAATGGGGCCAACGTCCTGACTTTC. Its protein product is CASSPQPAGTARNGANVLTF.

DNA of the CDR3: TGCAGTGCTAGTCCGGCACCTAGCAATCAGCCCCAGCATTTT. The encoded protein is CSASPAPSNQPQHF. The rearrangement links TRBV20-1 to TRBJ1-5; D is unresolved. This CDR3 contains 14 residues. The V end was cut by 3 bases, the J end by 0 bases, with 9 bases between. Germline-derived CDR1 and CDR2 are DFQATT and SNEGSKA (reference sequence).

Here the CDR3 reads CASSLALGVVFTEAFF. The CDR3 region has the DNA TGTGCCAGCAGTTTAGCGCTAGGGGTGGTGTTCACTGAAGCTTTCTTT. The chain uses TRBV12-3 or TRBV12-4 and TRBJ1-1; tentative D call: TRBD1 (5 bases). The CDR3 contains 16 residues. The ends were cut back, 0 bases at V and 4 bases at J, with 15 bases in the middle.

The chain uses TRBV12-3 or TRBV12-4 and TRBJ2-7; 9 bases line up with TRBD1. There are 14 residues in the CDR3. J gave up 6 bases and V 8 bases, and 11 bases lay outside the gene matches. The CDR3 here is CASSWAGQGSEQYF. The DNA for the CDR3 is TGTGCCAGCTCTTGGGCGGGACAGGGAAGCGAGCAGTACTTC.

This sequence joins TRBV2 and TRBJ1-1; D unclear. Deletions cut 4 bases from V and 0 bases from J, with 12 bases between. The CDR3 is 15 residues long. Germline loops: CDR1 SNHLY, CDR2 FYNNEI. The CDR3 coding sequence is TGTGCCAGCAGTGTCGGCCGGGGATTGAACACTGAAGCTTTCTTT. Protein sequence: CASSVGRGLNTEAFF.

This clonotype was detected only a few times. The chain has TRBV7-2 and TRBJ2-7; D could derive from TRBD1 or TRBD2 (5 bases each). The germline V gene has CDR1 SGHTA and CDR2 FQGNSA. CDR3 size: 13 residues. V was cut by 5 bases and J by 6 bases, with 14 bases left in between. CDR3 region: CASSPGHQAEQYF. Here the CDR3 DNA reads TGTGCCAGCAGCCCGGGGCACCAGGCCGAGCAGTACTTC.

This clonotype was counted between two and nine times. The chain employs TRBV5-1 and TRBJ2-3; no clear D. V lost 1 base, J lost 2 bases, and 11 bases lay in between. Germline CDR1 SGHRS, CDR2 YFSETQ. The CDR3 consists of 15 residues. This chain's CDR3 is CASSLKGRYTDTQYF. The CDR3 DNA follows: TGCGCCAGCAGCTTGAAGGGCAGATACACAGATACGCAGTATTTT.

There are a few counts of this clonotype. V and J are TRBV6-5 and TRBJ2-2, with 7 bases identical to TRBD1. V was clipped by 4 bases and J by 2 bases; unmatched bases: 4. The CDR3 spans 15 residues. Germline values: CDR1 MNHEY, CDR2 SVGAGI. The CDR3 region is CASSWGQPNTGELFF. CDR3 nucleotides: TGTGCCAGCAGTTGGGGACAGCCTAACACCGGGGAGCTGTTTTTT.

The V call is TRBV6-2 or TRBV6-3, the J call TRBJ2-4; D ambiguous. The V gene's germline CDR1 is MNHEY and CDR2 SVGEGT. The CDR3 totals 14 residues. V lost 6 bases to trimming and J lost 0 bases, with 9 bases between them. DNA of the CDR3: TGTGCCAGCAGCCCGGACCTAGCCAAAAACATTCAGTACTTC. Its translation: CASSPDLAKNIQYF.

The chain carries TRBV12-5 and TRBJ1-1; TRBD1 agrees at 7 bases. V was clipped by 5 bases and J by 5 bases; unmatched bases: 5. The CDR3 totals 13 residues. Germline V gene sequence: CDR1 LGHNT, CDR2 FRNRAP. DNA of the CDR3: TGTGCTAGTGGTCCGGGACAGAGAACTGAAGCTTTCTTT. Amino acid sequence: CASGPGQRTEAFF.

The sample holds many counts of this clonotype. This chain links TRBV5-1 with TRBJ2-4, with D perhaps matching TRBD2 (6 bases). The CDR3 is made up of 15 amino acids. Trimming shortened V by 0 bases and J by 3 bases, and 10 bases separated the two germline ends. Germline lookup yields CDR1 SGHRS and CDR2 YFSETQ. CDR3 nucleotides: TGCGCCAGCAGCTTGGCCCTGGGGGGCAAAAACATTCAGTACTTC. It codes for CASSLALGGKNIQYF.

The V gene is TRBV2, the J gene TRBJ1-2; no clear D. Germline V gene sequence: CDR1 SNHLY, CDR2 FYNNEI. Trimming removed 1 base at V and 4 bases at J, with 10 bases between. CDR3 length equals 14 residues. The CDR3 protein is CASSEVPEVYGYTF. The CDR3 DNA follows: TGTGCCAGCAGTGAAGTCCCTGAGGTCTATGGCTACACCTTC.